The 10 T cell receptor beta chains given below trace back to one sample, sequenced in a study of T cells expressing NK-cell markers. Each CDR3 protein gets one entry in TCRdb, which reprocessed the 5' RACE reads and gives no DNA. This table holds around 550,000 distinct CDR3 sequences. Sample: blood T cells: a sorted CD56 or NKG2C T cell subset, CD4+ or CD8+ T cells, or bulk PBMC T cells (not recorded which). These receptors all come from a man aged 18 to 30 in good health.

The CDR3 region is CASSLWTGANTEAFF. The chain has TRBV19 and TRBJ1-1; the D call of TRBD1 rests on TCRdb alone, since no DNA is present to check it. The CDR3 contains 15 residues. Germline loops: CDR1 LNHDA, CDR2 SQIVND (reference sequence).

CDR3 sequence reads: CASSQDKAGAPEQFF. This chain uses TRBV4-2 with TRBJ2-1; TCRdb names TRBD2, which stays unverified in the absence of DNA. Germline V gives CDR1 LGHNA, CDR2 YNFKEQ. The CDR3 runs 15 residues.

V is TRBV7-9 and J is TRBJ1-5. Germline V CDR1 and CDR2: SEHNR, FQNEAQ (reference sequence). The CDR3 covers 17 residues. The CDR3 loop is CASSVGTAGGGNQPQHF.

The chain uses TRBV29-1 and TRBJ2-1; TCRdb gives TRBD1 as the D gene, but with no DNA this cannot be confirmed. CDR3 length: 17 amino acids. Germline values: CDR1 SQVTM, CDR2 ANQGSEA. The CDR3 region is CSVRPGGGSSSYNEQFF.

The chain uses TRBV6-5 and TRBJ2-5; TCRdb selects TRBD2, and the lack of DNA leaves this call unchecked. The CDR3 extends over 16 amino acids. Germline lookup yields CDR1 MNHEY and CDR2 SVGAGI. CDR3 amino acids: CASSSLAGASGETQYF.

The chain joins TRBV5-1 to TRBJ2-4; TCRdb's assignment of TRBD1 cannot be checked, as there is no DNA. The CDR3 length is 16 residues. In germline, CDR1 is SGHRS, CDR2 YFSETQ. The CDR3 loop reads CASSLSEGGEKNIQYF.

The chain links TRBV28 to TRBJ2-2; TCRdb lists TRBD2, though no DNA is available to test this call. This CDR3 contains 14 residues. The germline CDR1 and CDR2 sequences are MDHEN and SYDVKM. This CDR3 is CASRLPSGTGELFF. Full variable domain (missing parts from reference TRBV28 and TRBJ2-2): DVKVTQSSRYLVKRTGEKVFLECVQDMDHENMFWYRQDPGLGLRLIYFSYDVKMKEKGDIPEGYSVSREKKERFSLILESASTNQTSMYLCASRLPSGTGELFFGEGSRLTVL.

The chain employs TRBV29-1 and TRBJ1-1; the TCRdb call, TRBD1, lacks DNA for checking. The CDR3 sequence is 14 residues long. The germline gives CDR1 SQVTM, CDR2 ANQGSEA. CDR3 protein: CSVGENRWDTEAFF.

The chain recombines TRBV9 with TRBJ1-1. This CDR3 has 14 amino acids. The germline V gene has CDR1 SGDLS and CDR2 YYNGEE. CDR3 sequence: CASSVVTDYTEAFF.

This chain connects TRBV20-1 to TRBJ1-4. The CDR3 loop spans 14 amino acids. The germline CDR1 and CDR2 sequences are DFQATT and SNEGSKA (reference sequence). The CDR3 is CSVEHPLTNEKLFF.